A selection of T cell receptor beta chains follows, all from one sample in a study of T-cell memory formation after mild COVID-19. MiXCR was run by TCRdb on the 5' RACE reads, yielding one entry per CDR3 protein. The sample has fewer than 250,000 distinct CDR3 sequences; around 18% are singletons. Sequenced input: PBMCs or a T cell subset sorted from them (not recorded which). All receptors derive from an adult woman who had mild COVID-19 (a few samples of this study predate the infection). Cell type and time point are not known. Both conserved end residues are part of each CDR3. D genes are given only for firm matches. Part of the rows lack a size; the others show once, few, many or a class for expanded clones.

abundance: few; v_gene: TRBV20-1; j_gene: TRBJ2-1; d_gene: TRBD2; CDR3aa: CSAPSTGTSARSYNEQFF; CDR3nt: TGCAGTGCTCCTTCTACCGGGACTAGCGCTCGCTCCTACAATGAGCAGTTCTTC
abundance: NA; v_gene: TRBV3-2; j_gene: TRBJ2-3; d_gene: NA; CDR3aa: CASSQDWIAGVSHTQYF; CDR3nt: TGTGCCAGCAGCCAAGATTGGATAGCGGGAGTGTCACATACGCAGTATTTT
abundance: NA; v_gene: TRBV3-1; j_gene: TRBJ1-2; d_gene: NA; CDR3aa: CASSQAGGAGGYTF; CDR3nt: TGTGCCAGCAGCCAAGCGGGGGGGGCTGGCGGCTACACCTTC
abundance: few; v_gene: TRBV9; j_gene: TRBJ2-3; d_gene: NA; CDR3aa: CASRPGHRLSTDTQYF; CDR3nt: TGTGCCAGCAGGCCGGGACACCGTCTGAGCACAGATACGCAGTATTTT
abundance: few; v_gene: TRBV19; j_gene: TRBJ2-1; d_gene: TRBD2; CDR3aa: CASSKELAKEQFF; CDR3nt: TGTGCCAGTAGTAAAGAACTAGCGAAGGAGCAGTTCTTC
abundance: NA; v_gene: TRBV12-3/TRBV12-4; j_gene: TRBJ1-2; d_gene: NA; CDR3aa: CASSVTGNYGYTF; CDR3nt: TGTGCCAGCAGTGTGACAGGCAACTATGGCTACACCTTC
abundance: NA; v_gene: TRBV12-5; j_gene: TRBJ1-1; d_gene: NA; CDR3aa: CASGLGSGTATEAFF; CDR3nt: TGTGCTAGTGGTTTGGGTTCTGGGACGGCCACTGAAGCTTTCTTT
abundance: NA; v_gene: TRBV20-1; j_gene: TRBJ2-5; d_gene: TRBD2; CDR3aa: CSARIGEGGGQETQYF; CDR3nt: TGCAGTGCTAGAATAGGGGAGGGAGGTGGCCAAGAGACCCAGTACTTC
abundance: few; v_gene: TRBV7-2; j_gene: TRBJ1-2; d_gene: NA; CDR3aa: CASSPAGDNYGYTF; CDR3nt: TGTGCCAGCAGCCCCGCAGGGGACAACTATGGCTACACCTTC
abundance: once; v_gene: TRBV27; j_gene: TRBJ1-1; d_gene: NA; CDR3aa: CASTLRWASSEAFF; CDR3nt: TGTGCCAGCACTCTGAGGTGGGCATCTTCGGAAGCTTTCTTT
abundance: few; v_gene: TRBV4-1; j_gene: TRBJ2-5; d_gene: NA; CDR3aa: CASSQGGKGGTQYF; CDR3nt: TGCGCCAGCAGCCAAGGGGGGAAGGGGGGGACCCAGTACTTC
abundance: NA; v_gene: TRBV3-1; j_gene: TRBJ2-7; d_gene: NA; CDR3aa: CASSPHGAVEQYF; CDR3nt: TGTGCCAGCAGCCCCCATGGGGCGGTCGAGCAGTACTTC
abundance: NA; v_gene: TRBV5-1; j_gene: TRBJ2-1; d_gene: NA; CDR3aa: CASSTGTENFNEQFF; CDR3nt: TGCGCCAGCAGCACCGGGACGGAGAACTTCAATGAGCAGTTCTTC
abundance: few; v_gene: TRBV7-6; j_gene: TRBJ2-5; d_gene: NA; CDR3aa: CASSQADQETQYF; CDR3nt: TGTGCCAGCAGTCAGGCTGACCAAGAGACCCAGTACTTC
abundance: NA; v_gene: TRBV18; j_gene: TRBJ2-5; d_gene: NA; CDR3aa: CASSPAGGSQETQYF; CDR3nt: TGTGCCAGCTCACCAGCCGGAGGATCCCAAGAGACCCAGTACTTC
abundance: NA; v_gene: TRBV5-5; j_gene: TRBJ1-2; d_gene: NA; CDR3aa: CASSSDLKGYTF; CDR3nt: TGTGCCAGCAGCTCTGATTTGAAAGGCTACACCTTC
abundance: NA; v_gene: TRBV20-1; j_gene: TRBJ1-1; d_gene: NA; CDR3aa: CSALSPHMRNTEAFF; CDR3nt: TGCAGTGCCCTGTCCCCACACATGAGGAACACTGAAGCTTTCTTT
abundance: NA; v_gene: TRBV5-4; j_gene: TRBJ1-5; d_gene: TRBD1; CDR3aa: CASSLGTGGRSNQPQHF; CDR3nt: TGTGCCAGCAGCTTAGGGACAGGGGGCAGGAGCAATCAGCCCCAGCATTTT
abundance: few; v_gene: TRBV7-3; j_gene: TRBJ2-2; d_gene: NA; CDR3aa: CASSSRIGENTGELFF; CDR3nt: TGTGCCAGCAGCTCAAGGATAGGGGAAAACACCGGGGAGCTGTTTTTT
abundance: many; v_gene: TRBV30; j_gene: TRBJ2-6; d_gene: NA; CDR3aa: CAWSLGAAGANVLTF; CDR3nt: TGTGCCTGGAGTTTAGGCGCAGCTGGGGCCAACGTCCTGACTTTC
abundance: few; v_gene: TRBV12-3/TRBV12-4; j_gene: TRBJ1-1; d_gene: NA; CDR3aa: CASSFSAGMVAEAFF; CDR3nt: TGTGCCAGCAGTTTTTCGGCAGGGATGGTAGCTGAAGCTTTCTTT
abundance: NA; v_gene: TRBV12-3/TRBV12-4; j_gene: TRBJ1-2; d_gene: TRBD1; CDR3aa: CASSVGTGAINYGYTF; CDR3nt: TGTGCCAGCAGCGTCGGGACAGGGGCTATTAACTATGGCTACACCTTC
abundance: few; v_gene: TRBV15; j_gene: TRBJ2-1; d_gene: NA; CDR3aa: CATCTGAVYNEQFF; CDR3nt: TGTGCCACCTGTACGGGGGCGGTCTACAATGAGCAGTTCTTC
abundance: NA; v_gene: TRBV20-1; j_gene: TRBJ1-2; d_gene: NA; CDR3aa: CSATSNGNTF; CDR3nt: TGCAGTGCAACGAGCAATGGCAACACCTTC
abundance: many; v_gene: TRBV30; j_gene: TRBJ2-1; d_gene: TRBD2; CDR3aa: CAWSVYPSGRDEQFF; CDR3nt: TGTGCCTGGAGTGTATATCCTAGCGGGAGGGATGAGCAGTTCTTC
abundance: few; v_gene: TRBV7-9; j_gene: TRBJ2-1; d_gene: NA; CDR3aa: CASSLGPTMSSYNEQFF; CDR3nt: TGTGCCAGCAGCTTAGGGCCGACTATGAGCTCCTACAATGAGCAGTTCTTC
abundance: NA; v_gene: TRBV24-1; j_gene: TRBJ2-3; d_gene: NA; CDR3aa: CATSDLQGAADTQYF; CDR3nt: TGTGCCACCAGTGATTTGCAAGGGGCGGCAGATACGCAGTATTTT
abundance: few; v_gene: TRBV18; j_gene: TRBJ2-7; d_gene: TRBD1; CDR3aa: CASSRGTENYEQYF; CDR3nt: TGTGCCAGTTCCAGGGGGACGGAAAATTACGAGCAGTACTTC
abundance: NA; v_gene: TRBV20-1; j_gene: TRBJ2-1; d_gene: NA; CDR3aa: CSASPAGSYNEQFF; CDR3nt: TGCAGTGCTAGTCCCGCGGGTTCCTACAATGAGCAGTTCTTC
abundance: few; v_gene: TRBV7-2; j_gene: TRBJ1-1; d_gene: NA; CDR3aa: CASLSARGHSNTEAFF; CDR3nt: TGTGCCAGCCTCTCTGCCCGGGGACATTCGAACACTGAAGCTTTCTTT
abundance: NA; v_gene: TRBV12-3/TRBV12-4; j_gene: TRBJ2-1; d_gene: TRBD2; CDR3aa: CASSDSGGYYNEQFF; CDR3nt: TGTGCCAGCAGTGATAGCGGGGGTTACTACAATGAGCAGTTCTTC
abundance: NA; v_gene: TRBV6-2/TRBV6-3; j_gene: TRBJ1-2; d_gene: TRBD1; CDR3aa: CASSSRDSRYGYTF; CDR3nt: TGTGCCAGCAGTTCCCGGGACAGCCGCTATGGCTACACCTTC
abundance: NA; v_gene: TRBV12-3/TRBV12-4; j_gene: TRBJ1-1; d_gene: NA; CDR3aa: CASSTPGHPNTEAFF; CDR3nt: TGTGCCAGCAGTACGCCGGGACACCCCAACACTGAAGCTTTCTTT
abundance: many; v_gene: TRBV7-9; j_gene: TRBJ2-7; d_gene: TRBD1; CDR3aa: CASSWTGVHEQYF; CDR3nt: TGTGCCAGCAGCTGGACAGGGGTCCACGAGCAGTACTTC
abundance: few; v_gene: TRBV5-1; j_gene: TRBJ2-7; d_gene: NA; CDR3aa: CASSLEPLSYEQYF; CDR3nt: TGCGCCAGCAGCTTGGAACCCCTGAGCTACGAGCAGTACTTC
abundance: few; v_gene: TRBV27; j_gene: TRBJ2-3; d_gene: NA; CDR3aa: CASSGWGRGDTQYF; CDR3nt: TGTGCCAGCAGCGGGTGGGGGCGGGGAGATACGCAGTATTTT
abundance: few; v_gene: TRBV3-1; j_gene: TRBJ1-6; d_gene: NA; CDR3aa: CASSRAGAGSPLHF; CDR3nt: TGTGCCAGCAGCCGCGCGGGGGCGGGTTCACCCCTCCACTTT
abundance: few; v_gene: TRBV7-8; j_gene: TRBJ2-3; d_gene: TRBD2; CDR3aa: CASSPVVGGFTDTQYF; CDR3nt: TGTGCCAGCAGCCCAGTAGTGGGAGGGTTTACAGATACGCAGTATTTT
abundance: NA; v_gene: TRBV4-1; j_gene: TRBJ2-7; d_gene: TRBD1; CDR3aa: CASSRTGGFSYEQYF; CDR3nt: TGCGCCAGCAGCCGGACAGGGGGCTTCTCCTACGAGCAGTACTTC
abundance: NA; v_gene: TRBV3-1; j_gene: TRBJ2-3; d_gene: NA; CDR3aa: CASSQEGGTQYF; CDR3nt: TGTGCCAGCAGCCAAGAAGGCGGTACGCAGTATTTT
abundance: NA; v_gene: TRBV24-1; j_gene: TRBJ1-2; d_gene: NA; CDR3aa: CATSDPPKDYGYTF; CDR3nt: TGTGCCACCAGTGATCCCCCGAAGGACTATGGCTACACCTTC
abundance: few; v_gene: TRBV12-3/TRBV12-4; j_gene: TRBJ1-1; d_gene: NA; CDR3aa: CASRGQSVNTEAFF; CDR3nt: TGTGCCAGCAGGGGACAATCCGTGAACACTGAAGCTTTCTTT
abundance: few; v_gene: TRBV2; j_gene: TRBJ1-6; d_gene: NA; CDR3aa: CASSVGQHYNSPLHF; CDR3nt: TGTGCCAGCAGTGTAGGACAGCACTATAATTCACCCCTCCACTTT
abundance: NA; v_gene: TRBV24-1; j_gene: TRBJ1-1; d_gene: NA; CDR3aa: CATSGGLNTEAFF; CDR3nt: TGTGCCACCAGTGGCGGTCTGAACACTGAAGCTTTCTTT
abundance: few; v_gene: TRBV20-1; j_gene: TRBJ1-1; d_gene: NA; CDR3aa: CSAGIGNTEAFF; CDR3nt: TGCAGTGCGGGAATTGGGAACACTGAAGCTTTCTTT
abundance: few; v_gene: TRBV12-3/TRBV12-4; j_gene: TRBJ1-2; d_gene: TRBD1; CDR3aa: CASSRSTGQGDGYTF; CDR3nt: TGTGCCAGCAGCCGATCTACCGGACAGGGTGATGGCTACACCTTC
abundance: NA; v_gene: TRBV24-1; j_gene: TRBJ2-1; d_gene: NA; CDR3aa: CATSDPGTPYNEQFF; CDR3nt: TGTGCCACCAGTGATCCCGGGACTCCCTACAATGAGCAGTTCTTC
abundance: NA; v_gene: TRBV7-9; j_gene: TRBJ1-3; d_gene: NA; CDR3aa: CASSFRNLLSGNTIYF; CDR3nt: TGTGCCAGCAGCTTTAGAAACCTTCTCTCTGGAAACACCATATATTTT
abundance: NA; v_gene: TRBV2; j_gene: TRBJ1-4; d_gene: TRBD1; CDR3aa: CASGQGAREKLFF; CDR3nt: TGTGCCAGCGGTCAGGGGGCGCGTGAAAAACTGTTTTTT
abundance: NA; v_gene: TRBV28; j_gene: TRBJ2-7; d_gene: TRBD1; CDR3aa: CASSSIKQGYEQYF; CDR3nt: TGTGCCAGCAGTTCGATAAAACAGGGGTACGAGCAGTACTTC
abundance: NA; v_gene: TRBV18; j_gene: TRBJ1-1; d_gene: NA; CDR3aa: CASSPLEGLEAFF; CDR3nt: TGTGCCAGCTCACCCCTCGAGGGCTTGGAAGCTTTCTTT